Included here is one T cell receptor beta chain sequence, with context. The CDR3 is 15 amino acids. Trimming pared 2 bases from V and 0 bases from J, leaving 10 bases between. Per germline, CDR1 SEHNR and CDR2 FQNEAQ (reference sequence). Methods used by the authors: By means of reference gene primer amplification, nucleated cell counts were estimated. Generated by immunoSEQ multiplex PCR, the TCRdb table keeps only in-frame clones and is missing some. From that table come the V and J calls and clone size; the DNA was used to work out D and trimming. The table shows 200,000 to 300,000 clones, with around nine tenths occurring only once. The sample is drawn from a study of blood T cell repertoires in COVID-19. For the study at large: The origin of the acute and convalescent COVID-19 samples was the United States, Italy and Spain. From T cells, B-cell-depleted T cells, or PBMCs came the material, which was cDNA or gDNA.

The chain joins TRBV7-9 to TRBJ1-2; D is unclear. Material: peripheral blood. The receptor comes from a man of 80 years or more with acute or convalescent COVID-19. The CDR3 sequence: CASSLYEGSNYGYTF. The CDR3, as DNA: TGTGCCAGCAGCTTATATGAGGGATCTAACTATGGCTACACCTTC.